The TCR beta chain under discussion was sequenced for a study of CD8 T cells in Susac syndrome. To note about this clonotype: Its specificity is not known.

TCR beta from blood CD8+ and CD4+ T cells was sequenced. An amount of RNA that ranged from roughly 0.45 to 1 ug was reverse transcribed with random hexamers. The CDR3 of TCR beta was amplified by immunoSEQ multiplex PCR across 54 Vbeta and 13 Jbeta. Each CDR3 protein gets one entry after TCRdb re-called the immunoSEQ multiplex PCR reads with MiXCR. The table includes about 180,000 distinct CDR3 sequences, 85% to 95% detected once. Study-level points and caveats: The TCR sequencing and HLA analysis in the study involved a relatively small number of individuals, as the study acknowledged.

The receptor comes from a human donor with multiple sclerosis. Sequencing was done on a sample of CD8+ T cells from PBMCs.

In DNA, the CDR3 is TGCAGTGCTAGAGATCCCAGGGGAGCCTCCTACGAGCAGTACTTC. Protein product: CSARDPRGASYEQYF. This chain links TRBV20-1 with TRBJ2-7, with D possibly matching TRBD1 (6 bases). CDR1 is DFQATT, CDR2 SNEGSKA, per germline (reference sequence). This CDR3 comprises 15 residues. The V gene lost 0 bases and the J gene lost 0 bases, with 12 bases spanning the gap.